This paragraph reports one T cell receptor beta chain. The data belong to a study of OX40 agonist ivuxolimab in advanced cancers. The overall study: Given to patients was ivuxolimab, an agonistic anti-OX40 (CD134) antibody. A male proportion of about 84% was recorded, with mean age roughly 60 years and range roughly 23 to 79.

Patients had blood sampled at baseline and again on cycle 4 day 1 and cycle 7 day 1. The CDR3 covers 16 residues. Germline-derived CDR1 and CDR2 are SEHNR and FQNEAQ (reference sequence). After removal of 5 bases from V and 4 bases from J, the junction contained 8 bases not matched to a gene. TCRdb's copy holds only in-frame clones and misses some; the assay was immunoSEQ multiplex PCR. The sample records about 99,000 clones, roughly 95% being singletons. Sequencing used CD4+ or CD8+ T cells sorted from blood, obtained in a trial of the OX40 agonist ivuxolimab. This chain joins TRBV7-9 and TRBJ1-6; 7 bases are shared with TRBD1. The clonotype comes from an adult with an advanced solid tumor such as melanoma, head and neck, liver or kidney cancer. The CDR3 nucleotides are TGTGCCAGCAGCCCCCGAGACAGGGCGTATAATTCACCCCTCCACTTT. Its protein is CASSPRDRAYNSPLHF.